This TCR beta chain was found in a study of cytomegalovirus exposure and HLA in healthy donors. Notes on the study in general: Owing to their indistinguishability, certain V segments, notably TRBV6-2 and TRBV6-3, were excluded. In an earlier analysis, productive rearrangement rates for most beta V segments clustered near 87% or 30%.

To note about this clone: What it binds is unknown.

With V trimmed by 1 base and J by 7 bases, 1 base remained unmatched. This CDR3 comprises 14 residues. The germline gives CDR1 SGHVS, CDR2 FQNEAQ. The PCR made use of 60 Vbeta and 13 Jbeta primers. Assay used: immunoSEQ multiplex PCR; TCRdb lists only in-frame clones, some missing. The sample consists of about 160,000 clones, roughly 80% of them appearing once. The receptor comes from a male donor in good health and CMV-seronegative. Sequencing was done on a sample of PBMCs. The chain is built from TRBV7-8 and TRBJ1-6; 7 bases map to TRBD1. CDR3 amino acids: CASSLDRGNSPLHF. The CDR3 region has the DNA TGTGCCAGCAGCTTAGACAGGGGCAATTCACCCCTCCACTTT.